The TCR beta chain under discussion was sequenced for a study of Graves' ophthalmopathy and Graves' hyperthyroidism. Findings and caveats of the study: The model reached approximately 71% sensitivity and 72.22% specificity for predicting ophthalmopathy progression.

Germline-derived CDR1 and CDR2 are SGHRS and YFSETQ. CDR3 length: 14 amino acids. V trimming: 7 bases; J trimming: 1 base; junction bases outside the gene matches: 3. About this clonotype itself: Its target is unknown.

TCR beta CDR3 regions were amplified from RNA transcripts. The first-round RT-PCR employed HTBI primers together with the Qiagen OneStep RT-PCR kit. A multiplex PCR was then performed as the second round. TCRdb itself ran the multiplex PCR reads through MiXCR, one entry per CDR3 protein. The sample records around 660,000 distinct CDR3 sequences, over 40% being singletons. Sequences were obtained from peripheral blood. The sequence was obtained from an adult man with Graves' ophthalmopathy. The chain uses TRBV5-1 and TRBJ1-1; 11 bases agree with TRBD1. The CDR3 is CASAGQGANTEAFF. In nucleotides, the CDR3 is TGCGCCAGCGCCGGACAGGGGGCGAACACTGAAGCTTTCTTT.